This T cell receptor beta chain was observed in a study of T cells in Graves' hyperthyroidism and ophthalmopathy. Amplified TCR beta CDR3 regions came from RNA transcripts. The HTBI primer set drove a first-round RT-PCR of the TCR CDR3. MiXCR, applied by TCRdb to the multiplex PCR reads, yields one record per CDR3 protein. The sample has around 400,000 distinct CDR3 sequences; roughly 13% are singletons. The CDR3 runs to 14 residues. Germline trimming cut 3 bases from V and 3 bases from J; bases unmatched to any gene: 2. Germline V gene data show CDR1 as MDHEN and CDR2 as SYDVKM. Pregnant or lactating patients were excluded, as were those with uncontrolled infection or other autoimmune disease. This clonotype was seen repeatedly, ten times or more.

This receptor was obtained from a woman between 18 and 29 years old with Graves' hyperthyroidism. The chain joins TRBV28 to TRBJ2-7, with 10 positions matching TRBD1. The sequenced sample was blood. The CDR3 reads CASSFRDRGYEQYF. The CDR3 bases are TGTGCCAGCAGTTTCCGGGACAGGGGCTACGAGCAGTACTTC.